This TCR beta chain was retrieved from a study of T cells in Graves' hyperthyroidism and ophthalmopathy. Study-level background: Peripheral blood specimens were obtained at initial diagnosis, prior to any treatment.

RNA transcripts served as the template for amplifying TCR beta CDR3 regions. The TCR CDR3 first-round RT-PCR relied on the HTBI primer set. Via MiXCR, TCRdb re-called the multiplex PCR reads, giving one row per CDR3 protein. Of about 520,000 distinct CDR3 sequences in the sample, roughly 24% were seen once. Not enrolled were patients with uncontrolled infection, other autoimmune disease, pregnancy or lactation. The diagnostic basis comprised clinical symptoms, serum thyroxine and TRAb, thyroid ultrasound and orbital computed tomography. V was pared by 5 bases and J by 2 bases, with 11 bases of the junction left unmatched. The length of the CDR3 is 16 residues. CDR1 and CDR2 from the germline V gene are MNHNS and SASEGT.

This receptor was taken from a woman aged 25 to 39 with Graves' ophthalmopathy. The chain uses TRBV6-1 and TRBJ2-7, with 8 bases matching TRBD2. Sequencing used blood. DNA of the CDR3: TGTGCCAGCAGTAGCGGTCGGGGGGGTTCGCCCTACGAGCAGTACTTC. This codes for CASSSGRGGSPYEQYF.